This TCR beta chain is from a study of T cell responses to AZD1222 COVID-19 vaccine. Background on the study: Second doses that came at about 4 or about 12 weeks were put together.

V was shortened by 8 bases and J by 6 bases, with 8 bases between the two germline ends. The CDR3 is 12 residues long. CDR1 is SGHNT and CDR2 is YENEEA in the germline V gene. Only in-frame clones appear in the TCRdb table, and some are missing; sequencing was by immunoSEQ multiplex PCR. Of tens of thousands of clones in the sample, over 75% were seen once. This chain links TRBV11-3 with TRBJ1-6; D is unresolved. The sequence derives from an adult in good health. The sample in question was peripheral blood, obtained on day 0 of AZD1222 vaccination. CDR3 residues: CASRVSNSPLHF. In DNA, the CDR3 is TGTGCCAGCCGAGTTAGTAATTCACCCCTCCACTTT.